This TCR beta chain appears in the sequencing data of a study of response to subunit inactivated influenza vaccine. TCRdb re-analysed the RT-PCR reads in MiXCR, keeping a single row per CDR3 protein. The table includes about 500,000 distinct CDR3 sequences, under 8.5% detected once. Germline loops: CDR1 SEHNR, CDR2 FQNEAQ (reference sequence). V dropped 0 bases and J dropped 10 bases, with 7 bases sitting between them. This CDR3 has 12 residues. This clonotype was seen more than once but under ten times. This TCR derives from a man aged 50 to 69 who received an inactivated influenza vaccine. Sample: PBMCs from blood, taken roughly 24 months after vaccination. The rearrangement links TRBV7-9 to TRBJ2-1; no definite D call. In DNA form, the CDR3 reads TGTGCCAGCAGCTTAGCCACCCCGGAGCAGTTCTTC. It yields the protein CASSLATPEQFF. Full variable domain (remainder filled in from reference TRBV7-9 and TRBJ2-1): DTGVSQNPRHKITKRGQNVTFRCDPISEHNRLYWYRQTLGQGPEFLTYFQNEAQLEKSRLLSDRFSAERPKGSFSTLEIQRTEQGDSAMYLCASSLATPEQFFGPGTRLTVL.